These T cell receptor beta chains were read from a single sample in a study of T cell responses to AZD1222 COVID-19 vaccine. Sequencing used immunoSEQ multiplex PCR; TCRdb keeps in-frame clones, though not all of them. The table lists 85,000 to 90,000 clones, more than 90% of them singletons, with around 3% in the top ten. Here the sequenced sample was peripheral blood, taken on day 0 of AZD1222 vaccination. The receptors were gathered from an adult in good health. CDR3s include the opening cysteine and the closing phenylalanine or tryptophan. A D gene is named only where the DNA matches it firmly. The size field is filled for only some rows; it gives once, few, many or a size class.

>TRBJ2-7|TRBV10-3|few|NA
TGTGCCATCAGTGAGTCGGAGGCGGCAAGCGCCTACGAGCAGTACTTC
CAISESEAASAYEQYF
>TRBJ1-5|TRBV27|NA|TRBD1
TGTGCCAGCAGTTTAACCGGGACAGGGATGCAGCCCCAGCATTTT
CASSLTGTGMQPQHF
>TRBJ2-7|TRBV29-1|NA|NA
TGCAGCGTTGAAATCCGATCCACCCGAGAGAGCTCCTACGAGCAGTACTTC
CSVEIRSTRESSYEQYF
>TRBJ1-5|TRBV6-5|NA|TRBD1
TGTGCCAGCAGCAAGGACAGGGGTGGCAATCAGCCCCAGCATTTT
CASSKDRGGNQPQHF
>TRBJ2-2|TRBV5-1|NA|TRBD1
TGCGCCAGCAGCTTGCCCCCGGGGACAGACTACACCGGGGAGCTGTTTTTT
CASSLPPGTDYTGELFF
>TRBJ1-1|TRBV27|NA|NA
TGTGCCAGCAGTTCCACACATCAGGGTCTGAACACTGAAGCTTTCTTT
CASSSTHQGLNTEAFF
>TRBJ2-7|TRBV7-9|NA|NA
TGTGCCAGCAGCTTAGCGCCCCAGGGTAAAGCCTACGAGCAGTACTTC
CASSLAPQGKAYEQYF
>TRBJ1-1|TRBV19|NA|NA
TGTGCCAGTAGTATGCAGATCCGATCTGAAGCTTTCTTT
CASSMQIRSEAFF
>TRBJ2-2|TRBV7-2|NA|NA
TGTGCCAGCAGATCAGGGGGCGGGGGCACCGGGGAGCTGTTTTTT
CASRSGGGGTGELFF
>TRBJ1-3|TRBV3-1/TRBV3-2|NA|NA
TGTGCCAGCACCCAACTCGACAAAAGCTCTGGAAACACCATATATTTT
CASTQLDKSSGNTIYF
>TRBJ2-1|TRBV10-3|NA|NA
TGTGCCATCAGACCCACCGCCCGCAATGAGCAGTTCTTC
CAIRPTARNEQFF
>TRBJ2-7|TRBV9|NA|NA
TGTGCCAGCAGCGCTGACCCCGGGACGAACCCTATCTACGAGCAGTACTTC
CASSADPGTNPIYEQYF
>TRBJ1-1|TRBV3-1/TRBV3-2|NA|NA
TGTGCCAGCAGTAACGGAATGAACACTGAAGCTTTCTTT
CASSNGMNTEAFF
>TRBJ1-3|TRBV3-1/TRBV3-2|NA|NA
TGTGCCAGCAGCCAAGAGAGGCACTCTGGAAACACCATATATTTT
CASSQERHSGNTIYF
>TRBJ1-1|TRBV7-3|NA|NA
TGTGCCAGCAGCTTACGAGGGGCGAACACTGAAGCTTTCTTT
CASSLRGANTEAFF
>TRBJ2-7|TRBV4-1|NA|NA
TGCGCCAGCAGCCATAACACCGACGGAATTTACGAGCAGTACTTC
CASSHNTDGIYEQYF
>TRBJ2-2|TRBV6-4|NA|TRBD1
TGTGCCAGCAGTAAAACAGGGGCCTCCACCGGGGAGCTGTTTTTT
CASSKTGASTGELFF
>TRBJ2-2|TRBV9|NA|NA
TGTGCCAGCAGCGTAGGGGGGGCCGGCACCGGGGAGCTGTTTTTT
CASSVGGAGTGELFF
>TRBJ1-4|TRBV29-1|NA|TRBD1
TGCAGCGTTGAAACAGGGGCTAGAAATGAAAAACTGTTTTTT
CSVETGARNEKLFF
>TRBJ1-5|TRBV6-1|NA|TRBD1
TGTGCCAGCAGTGGAGACAGGGCTTTAAGCAATCAGCCCCAGCATTTT
CASSGDRALSNQPQHF
>TRBJ1-2|TRBV27|once|TRBD1
TGTGCCAGCAGGGACGGACAGGGTAACTATGGCTACACCTTC
CASRDGQGNYGYTF
>TRBJ2-7|TRBV7-2|NA|NA
TGTGCCAGCAGCTTAGAAGGGGGGGCGAGGTACGAGCAGTACTTC
CASSLEGGARYEQYF
>TRBJ2-7|TRBV6-6|NA|NA
TGTGCCAGCAGTACGTACAGGTTATACGAGCAGTACTTC
CASSTYRLYEQYF
>TRBJ2-3|TRBV2|few|NA
TGTGCCAGCAGTTTGGACTTTCTGGGTACAGATACGCAGTATTTT
CASSLDFLGTDTQYF
>TRBJ2-3|TRBV3-1/TRBV3-2|NA|NA
TGTGCCAGCAGCCAAGATCGCGGAGGTACGCAGTATTTT
CASSQDRGGTQYF
>TRBJ1-6|TRBV10-2|NA|NA
TGCGCCAGCAGTGATGTCAGCCGCTCCTATAATTCACCCCTCCACTTT
CASSDVSRSYNSPLHF
>TRBJ2-1|TRBV11-1|NA|NA
TGTGCCAGCAGCTTAGGTACCGGGACCCTTTACAATGAGCAGTTCTTC
CASSLGTGTLYNEQFF
>TRBJ2-7|TRBV10-3|NA|TRBD2
TGTGCCATCAGTGAAGGACTAGCCTACGAGCAGTACTTC
CAISEGLAYEQYF
>TRBJ1-1|TRBV19|NA|NA
TGTGCCAGTTCAGAGGGGTACACTGAAGCTTTCTTT
CASSEGYTEAFF
>TRBJ1-5|TRBV6-5|NA|TRBD1
TGTGCCAGCAGCCGCGACAGGGATGGTAGTCAGCCCCAGCATTTT
CASSRDRDGSQPQHF
>TRBJ1-5|TRBV10-3|NA|TRBD1
TGTGCCATCGCTTCGGACAGGGGGCTAAGCAATCAGCCCCAGCATTTT
CAIASDRGLSNQPQHF
>TRBJ1-3|TRBV3-1/TRBV3-2|NA|NA
TGTGCCAGCAGCCACCGTGGACGGGCTGGAAACACCATATATTTT
CASSHRGRAGNTIYF
>TRBJ2-7|TRBV3-1/TRBV3-2|NA|TRBD1
TGTGCCAGCAGCTCTACCCTCCCCACTACGACAGGGGGCAACTACGAGCAGTACTTC
CASSSTLPTTTGGNYEQYF
>TRBJ2-7|TRBV4-1|NA|NA
TGCGCCAGCAGCCAAGATGAATACTACGAGCAGTACTTC
CASSQDEYYEQYF
>TRBJ2-3|TRBV30|NA|NA
TGTGCCTGGAGTGGACATTACGCTGGTTACAGGGCAGATACGCAGTATTTT
CAWSGHYAGYRADTQYF
>TRBJ2-1|TRBV19|NA|NA
TGTGCCAGTAGTGCTAAAGGCCGGACGGGGAGTCTCTCCTACAATGAGCAGTTCTTC
CASSAKGRTGSLSYNEQFF
>TRBJ2-3|TRBV9|NA|TRBD2
TGTGCCAGCAGCGTAGCGGCGGGAGAGTTGGCAGATACGCAGTATTTT
CASSVAAGELADTQYF
>TRBJ2-2|TRBV6-5|NA|NA
TGTGCCAGCAGGGTACTAGCTCCGAACACCGGGGAGCTGTTTTTT
CASRVLAPNTGELFF
>TRBJ2-1|TRBV5-1|NA|TRBD2
TGCGCCAGCAGCCTCCTAGCGGTCGGAGGGGATGAGCAGTTCTTC
CASSLLAVGGDEQFF
>TRBJ2-7|TRBV10-3|once|NA
TGTGCCATCAGTGAAGACTACGAGCAGTACTTC
CAISEDYEQYF
>TRBJ1-1|TRBV5-8|few|NA
TGTGCCAGCAGAAACGACAGGAACACTGAAGCTTTCTTT
CASRNDRNTEAFF
>TRBJ1-5|TRBV2|NA|NA
TGTGCCAGCAGGCAGACAGAGGTCAGTCAGCCCCAGCATTTT
CASRQTEVSQPQHF
>TRBJ1-3|TRBV3-1/TRBV3-2|once|NA
TGTGCCAGCAGCCACGGCGGGTCGAGCTCTGGAAACACCATATATTTT
CASSHGGSSSGNTIYF
>TRBJ2-7|TRBV6-5|NA|NA
TGTGCCACCGGACCGGGCAGGTACGAGCAGTACTTC
CATGPGRYEQYF
>TRBJ2-1|TRBV18|NA|TRBD1
TGTGCCAGCTCACGACAGGGACACTACAATGAGCAGTTCTTC
CASSRQGHYNEQFF
>TRBJ1-1|TRBV3-1/TRBV3-2|NA|NA
TGTGCCAGCAGCCCGGGACATCAGAACACTGAAGCTTTCTTT
CASSPGHQNTEAFF
>TRBJ1-1|TRBV5-1|NA|NA
TGCGCCAGCGGTACGACGGCAGGTAAGACTGAAGCTTTCTTT
CASGTTAGKTEAFF
>TRBJ1-1|TRBV30|NA|NA
TGTGCCTGGACCTACGGGGTGAACACTGAAGCTTTCTTT
CAWTYGVNTEAFF